These 9 T cell receptor beta chains came from one sample sequenced in a study of blood T cell repertoires in COVID-19. TCRdb's table, derived via immunoSEQ multiplex PCR, lists solely in-frame clones and lacks some. This sample has about 26,000 clones, with approximately 86% found just once. Sequenced: peripheral blood. The source of these receptors is a man older than 75 with active or convalescent COVID-19.

This sequence joins TRBV7-2 and TRBJ1-4; D not resolved. Trimming removed 2 bases from V and 2 bases from J, with 12 bases in between. The CDR3 sequence is 16 residues long. CDR1 SGHTA and CDR2 FQGNSA come from the germline V gene. CDR3 sequence: CASSLRLGITNEKLFF. CDR3 in DNA: TGTGCCAGCAGCTTACGTCTGGGCATCACTAATGAAAAACTGTTTTTT.

This clone was seen a few times. This sequence joins TRBV7-9 and TRBJ2-2; 9 bases are a match to TRBD1. J was trimmed by 7 bases and V by 4 bases; bases with no gene match: 13. Germline CDR1 reads SEHNR; CDR2 reads FQNEAQ (reference sequence). CDR3 length: 17 amino acids. The CDR3 DNA sequence: TGTGCCAGCAGCTCCCCCTACAGGGGGCGAGATGACGGGGAGCTGTTTTTT. It translates to CASSSPYRGRDDGELFF.

J is TRBJ2-1 and V is TRBV5-6; 8 bases align to TRBD2. Germline CDR1 SGHDT, CDR2 YYEEEE. V was clipped by 5 bases and J by 0 bases; unmatched bases: 7. The CDR3 is 16 residues long. CDR3 region: CASRRGADSSYNEQFF. The CDR3 DNA reads TGTGCCAGCAGGCGGGGGGCCGACAGCTCCTACAATGAGCAGTTCTTC. The whole variable domain, filled in from reference TRBV5-6 and TRBJ2-1, reads DAGVTQSPTHLIKTRGQQVTLRCSPKSGHDTVSWYQQALGQGPQFIFQYYEEEERQRGNFPDRFSGHQFPNYSSELNVNALLLGDSALYLCASRRGADSSYNEQFFGPGTRLTVL.

The chain is built from TRBV21-1 and TRBJ2-7; TRBD1 reflects the table's D call only, with no check against the DNA. TRBV21-1 corresponds to a pseudogene. The CDR3 is made up of 17 amino acids. This chain's CDR3 is CASRKEGTGGADYEQYF. DNA for the CDR3: TGTGCCAGCAGAAAAGAGGGGACAGGGGGCGCGGACTACGAGCAGTACTTC.

The J gene is TRBJ2-5, the V gene TRBV25-1, with TRBD1 identical over 12 bases. CDR3 size: 16 residues. V lost 1 base, J lost 4 bases, and 4 bases stayed unmatched. From germline, CDR1 is MGHDK and CDR2 SYGVNS. CDR3: CASSEWDRGRRETQYF. CDR3 sequence (DNA): TGTGCCAGCAGTGAATGGGACAGGGGGCGCCGAGAGACCCAGTACTTC.

This clone showed up just once. As DNA, the CDR3 is TGCGCCAGCAAACTAGCGGGGCAAGAGACCCAGTACTTC. Its protein product is CASKLAGQETQYF. The chain combines TRBV5-1 with TRBJ2-5; 10 positions match TRBD2. Trimming at V came to 6 bases and at J to 2 bases, leaving 1 base not matched to a gene. The CDR3 length is 13 residues. Germline V gene lookup returns CDR1 SGHRS and CDR2 YFSETQ.

This clone was counted a few times. The chain employs TRBV27 and TRBJ2-7, with 10 nucleotides matching TRBD2. Germline values: CDR1 MNHEY, CDR2 SMNVEV (reference sequence). The length of the CDR3 is 16 residues. The J segment lost 5 bases and the V segment lost 3 bases, leaving 10 bases of the junction unmatched. As DNA, the CDR3 is TGTGCCAGCAGTTTCCCCCGACTAGCGGGTGGGAACGAGCAGTACTTC. Protein sequence: CASSFPRLAGGNEQYF.

V is TRBV2 and J is TRBJ1-1; D not certain. Germline V gene sequence: CDR1 SNHLY, CDR2 FYNNEI. V was clipped by 9 bases and J by 1 base, with 6 bases between them. This CDR3 region has 11 residues. The DNA of the CDR3 is TGTGCCAGTCGACAGAACACTGAAGCTTTCTTT. Its protein product is CASRQNTEAFF.

This clone has just one count. The V call is TRBV2, the J call TRBJ1-1, with D hard to call. Trimming took 4 bases from V and 6 from J, leaving 12 bases between them. The CDR3 runs to 13 residues. Germline V CDR1 and CDR2: SNHLY, FYNNEI. The CDR3 DNA sequence: TGTGCCAGCAGTGTTCTCGATACTGCTGAAGCTTTCTTT. Translated, it gives CASSVLDTAEAFF.